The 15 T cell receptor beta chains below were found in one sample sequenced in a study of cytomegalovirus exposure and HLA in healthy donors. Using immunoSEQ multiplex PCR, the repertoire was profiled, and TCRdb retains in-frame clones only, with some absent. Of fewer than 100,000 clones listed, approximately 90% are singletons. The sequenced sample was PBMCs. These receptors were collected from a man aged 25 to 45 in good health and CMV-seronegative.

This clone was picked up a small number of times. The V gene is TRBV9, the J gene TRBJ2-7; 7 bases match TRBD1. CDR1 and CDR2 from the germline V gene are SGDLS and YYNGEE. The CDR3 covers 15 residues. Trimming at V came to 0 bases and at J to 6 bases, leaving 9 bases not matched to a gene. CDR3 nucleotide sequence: TGTGCCAGCAGCGTAGACGGGAAGACAGGGACCGAGCAGTACTTC. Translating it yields CASSVDGKTGTEQYF.

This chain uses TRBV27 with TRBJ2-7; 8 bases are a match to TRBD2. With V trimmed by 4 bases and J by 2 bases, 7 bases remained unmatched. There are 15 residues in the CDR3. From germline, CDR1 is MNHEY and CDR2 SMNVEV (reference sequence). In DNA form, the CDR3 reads TGTGCCAGCAGTTCCCTGACTAGCGTCCCCTACGAGCAGTACTTC. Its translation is CASSSLTSVPYEQYF.

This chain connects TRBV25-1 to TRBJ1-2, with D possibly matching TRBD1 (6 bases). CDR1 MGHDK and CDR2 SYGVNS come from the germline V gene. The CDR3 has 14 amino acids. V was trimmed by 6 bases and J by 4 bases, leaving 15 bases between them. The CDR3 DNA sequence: TGTGCCAGCAGCCAGTACAGGGAATCCTATGGCTACACCTTC. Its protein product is CASSQYRESYGYTF.

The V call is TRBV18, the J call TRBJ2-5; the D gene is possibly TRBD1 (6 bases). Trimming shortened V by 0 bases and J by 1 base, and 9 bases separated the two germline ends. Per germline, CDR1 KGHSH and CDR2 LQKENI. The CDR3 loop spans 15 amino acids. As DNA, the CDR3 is TGTGCCAGCTCACCACCGATAGGGGGCCAAGAGACCCAGTACTTC. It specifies CASSPPIGGQETQYF.

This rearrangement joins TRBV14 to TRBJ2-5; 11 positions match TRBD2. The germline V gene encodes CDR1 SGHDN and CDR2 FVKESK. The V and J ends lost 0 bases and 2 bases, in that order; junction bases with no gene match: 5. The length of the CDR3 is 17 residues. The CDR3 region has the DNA TGTGCCAGCAGCCAAGATGTCCTAGCGGGGGGACAAGAGACCCAGTACTTC. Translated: CASSQDVLAGGQETQYF. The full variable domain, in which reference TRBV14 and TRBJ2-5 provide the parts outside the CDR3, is EAGVTQFPSHSVIEKGQTVTLRCDPISGHDNLYWYRRVMGKEIKFLLHFVKESKQDESGMPNNRFLAERTGGTYSTLKVQPAELEDSGVYFCASSQDVLAGGQETQYFGPGTRLLVL.

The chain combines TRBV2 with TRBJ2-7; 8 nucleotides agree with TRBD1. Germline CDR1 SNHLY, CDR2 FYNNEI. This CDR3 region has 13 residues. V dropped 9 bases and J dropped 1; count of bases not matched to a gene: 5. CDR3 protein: CARQGESSYEQYF. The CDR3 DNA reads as TGTGCCAGACAGGGGGAAAGTTCCTACGAGCAGTACTTC.

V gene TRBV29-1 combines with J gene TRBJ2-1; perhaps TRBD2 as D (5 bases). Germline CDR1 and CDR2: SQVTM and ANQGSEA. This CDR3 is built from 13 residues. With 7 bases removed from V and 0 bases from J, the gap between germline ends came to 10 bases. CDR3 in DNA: TGCAGCGGAGCGGAAAGCTCCTACAATGAGCAGTTCTTC. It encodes CSGAESSYNEQFF.

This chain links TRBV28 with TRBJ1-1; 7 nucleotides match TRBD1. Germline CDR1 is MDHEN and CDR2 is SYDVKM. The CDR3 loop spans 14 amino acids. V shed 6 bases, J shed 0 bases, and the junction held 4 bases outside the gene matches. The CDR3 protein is CASSQDRMNTEAFF. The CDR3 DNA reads TGTGCCAGCAGCCAGGACAGGATGAACACTGAAGCTTTCTTT.

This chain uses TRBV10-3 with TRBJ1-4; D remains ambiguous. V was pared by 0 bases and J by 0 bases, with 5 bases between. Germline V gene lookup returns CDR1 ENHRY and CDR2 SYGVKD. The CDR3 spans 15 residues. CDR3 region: CAISESSTTNEKLFF. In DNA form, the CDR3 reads TGTGCCATCAGTGAGTCGAGCACAACTAATGAAAAACTGTTTTTT.

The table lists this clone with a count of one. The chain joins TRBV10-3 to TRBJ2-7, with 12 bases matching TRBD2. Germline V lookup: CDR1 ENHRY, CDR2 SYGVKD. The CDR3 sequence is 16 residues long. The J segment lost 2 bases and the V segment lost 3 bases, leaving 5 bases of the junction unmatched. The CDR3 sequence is CAISETSGRNTYEQYF. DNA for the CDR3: TGTGCCATCAGTGAAACTAGCGGGAGGAACACCTACGAGCAGTACTTC.

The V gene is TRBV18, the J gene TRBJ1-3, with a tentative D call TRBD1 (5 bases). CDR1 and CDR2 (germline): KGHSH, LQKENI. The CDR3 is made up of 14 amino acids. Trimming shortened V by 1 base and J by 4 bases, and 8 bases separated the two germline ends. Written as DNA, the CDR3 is TGTGCCAGCTCACCACAGGGGCCCGGAAACACCATATATTTT. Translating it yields CASSPQGPGNTIYF.

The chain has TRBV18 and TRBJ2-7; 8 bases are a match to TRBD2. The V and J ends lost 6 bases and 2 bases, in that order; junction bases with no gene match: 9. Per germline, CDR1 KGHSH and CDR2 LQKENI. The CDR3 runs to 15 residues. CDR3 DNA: TGTGCCAGCTCCTCCTTGAGCGGGAGACCCTACGAGCAGTACTTC. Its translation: CASSSLSGRPYEQYF.

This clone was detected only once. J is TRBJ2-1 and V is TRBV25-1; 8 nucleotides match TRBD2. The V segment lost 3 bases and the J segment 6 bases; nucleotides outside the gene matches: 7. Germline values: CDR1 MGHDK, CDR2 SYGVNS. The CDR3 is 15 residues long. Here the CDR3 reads CASSEERERVNEQFF. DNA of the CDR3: TGTGCCAGCAGTGAGGAGCGGGAGAGGGTCAATGAGCAGTTCTTC.

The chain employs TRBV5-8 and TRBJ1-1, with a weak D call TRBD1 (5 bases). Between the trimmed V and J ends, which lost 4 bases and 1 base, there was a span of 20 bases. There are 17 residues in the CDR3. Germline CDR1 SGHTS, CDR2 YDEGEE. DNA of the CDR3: TGTGCCAGCAGCCCCCGGGGGTGGCTTTCGGGGAACACTGAAGCTTTCTTT. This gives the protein CASSPRGWLSGNTEAFF.

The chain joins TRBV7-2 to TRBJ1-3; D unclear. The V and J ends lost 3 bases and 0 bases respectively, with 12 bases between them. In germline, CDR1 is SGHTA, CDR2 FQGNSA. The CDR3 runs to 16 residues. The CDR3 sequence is CASSLKQRNSGNTIYF. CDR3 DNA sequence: TGTGCCAGCAGCTTGAAACAGAGAAACTCTGGAAACACCATATATTTT.